The 25 T cell receptor beta chains below come from one sample, sequenced in a study of shared clonotypes between healthy human individuals. Some clones are missing from TCRdb's copy, which holds only in-frame ones; the method was immunoSEQ multiplex PCR. This sample carries fewer than 2.5 million clones, roughly 93% of them seen once, and the ten largest clones take about 0.38%. The sequenced sample was naive CD4+ T cells from PBMCs. Subset: CD45RA+ positively selected. All receptors derive from a man younger than 30 in good health. Some clones in this sample may be carry-over from other donors' samples.

The chain uses TRBV14 and TRBJ2-6; D is unclear. The CDR3 spans 14 residues. Germline CDR1 is SGHDN and CDR2 is FVKESK. V was pared by 3 bases and J by 13 bases, with 16 bases between. The chain's CDR3 is CASSQTRTASVLTF. For the CDR3, the DNA is TGTGCCAGCAGCCAGACCAGGACCGCCTCAGTCCTGACTTTC.

The J gene is TRBJ2-3, the V gene TRBV7-3; unclear D gene. The CDR3 runs to 16 residues. Trimming removed 2 bases at V and 5 bases at J, with 17 bases between. CDR1 is SGHTA, CDR2 FQGTGA, per germline. CDR3 bases: TGTGCCAGCAGCTTAGGGCCTAGGTCGGGCGAAGATACGCAGTATTTT. Translation: CASSLGPRSGEDTQYF.

This clone was seen once. The chain combines TRBV21-1 with TRBJ2-1; the table's D call, TRBD2, was not checked against the DNA. TRBV21-1 is reported as a pseudogene. The CDR3 is 16 amino acids. This CDR3 reads CASSKVPSGRGVEQFF. The CDR3 coding sequence is TGTGCCAGCAGCAAAGTCCCCAGCGGGAGGGGTGTTGAGCAGTTCTTC.

With regard to this clone: One end of the junction fails to match germline, which may point to a read error. The chain carries TRBV7-9 and TRBJ2-5; TRBD1 aligns across 7 bases. This CDR3 has 13 amino acids. Germline lookup yields CDR1 SEHNR and CDR2 FQNEAQ (reference sequence). The CDR3 sequence: CAGSFGQVSGQYF. Written as DNA, the CDR3 is TGTGCCGGCAGCTTTGGACAGGTCAGCGGCCAGTACTTC. Full variable domain (outside the CDR3, taken from reference TRBV7-9 and TRBJ2-5): DTGVSQNPRHKITKRGQNVTFRCDPISEHNRLYWYRQTLGQGPEFLTYFQNEAQLEKSRLLSDRFSAERPKGSFSTLEIQRTEQGDSAMYLCAGSFGQVSGQYFGPGTRLLVL.

For this clone: Other DNA sequences in this specimen translate into the identical CDR3. DNA for the CDR3: TGCAGCGTTGCCGGACAGGGGGGCTATGGCTACACCTTC. It yields the protein CSVAGQGGYGYTF. The chain employs TRBV29-1 and TRBJ1-2; 10 nucleotides align to TRBD1. V lost 4 bases and J lost 4; bases outside the gene matches: 3. The germline V gene encodes CDR1 SQVTM and CDR2 ANQGSEA. This CDR3 is built from 13 residues.

This sequence joins TRBV14 and TRBJ2-7; TRBD1 is a possible D gene (6 bases). The CDR3 length is 15 residues. The V end lost 2 bases, the J end lost 2 bases, and 13 bases lay between the germline ends. Germline lookup yields CDR1 SGHDN and CDR2 FVKESK. CDR3 nucleotide sequence: TGTGCCAGCAGCCAACAATGGGCAGGGGCCTACGAGCAGTACTTC. Its translation is CASSQQWAGAYEQYF. Variable domain in full (rest from reference TRBV14 and TRBJ2-7): EAGVTQFPSHSVIEKGQTVTLRCDPISGHDNLYWYRRVMGKEIKFLLHFVKESKQDESGMPNNRFLAERTGGTYSTLKVQPAELEDSGVYFCASSQQWAGAYEQYFGPGTRLTVT.

The V and J genes are TRBV30 and TRBJ2-2, with 7 positions matching TRBD2. Germline loops: CDR1 GTSNPN, CDR2 SVGIG (reference sequence). The J segment lost 2 bases and the V segment lost 5 bases, leaving 8 bases of the junction unmatched. The CDR3 spans 15 residues. CDR3 amino acids: CAWGAGRANTGELFF. The DNA of the CDR3 is TGTGCCTGGGGAGCGGGACGGGCTAACACCGGGGAGCTGTTTTTT.

The V and J genes are TRBV28 and TRBJ1-3, with a weak D call TRBD1 (5 bases). Germline CDR1 is MDHEN and CDR2 is SYDVKM. The CDR3 has 15 residues. Between the trimmed V and J ends, which lost 7 bases and 0 bases, there was a span of 13 bases. CDR3 in amino acids: CASTPGGSSGNTIYF. The CDR3 DNA reads as TGTGCCAGCACCCCTGGGGGGAGCTCTGGAAACACCATATATTTT.

Remarks on this clone: In the same sample, other DNA sequences code for this CDR3. The chain carries TRBV9 and TRBJ2-3, with TRBD2 as a possible D gene (5 bases). Germline V gene data show CDR1 as SGDLS and CDR2 as YYNGEE. The CDR3 spans 14 residues. V shed 4 bases and J shed 3 bases, with 12 bases lying between them. The CDR3 loop is CASSSGLTTDTQYF. For the CDR3, the DNA is TGTGCCAGCAGCTCCGGACTGACGACAGATACGCAGTATTTT.

The table lists this clone with a count of one. This sequence joins TRBV2 and TRBJ2-2; 11 nucleotides agree with TRBD1. The CDR3 totals 14 residues. CDR1 SNHLY and CDR2 FYNNEI come from the germline V gene. V lost 5 bases, J lost 6 bases, and 2 bases stayed unmatched. The CDR3, as DNA: TGTGCCAGCAGTTGGGACAGGGGGTCCGGGGAGCTGTTTTTT. It specifies CASSWDRGSGELFF.

A single count supports this clone. The chain recombines TRBV12-1 with TRBJ2-1; the DNA was not used to check the table's D call, TRBD2. TRBV12-1 is tagged as a pseudogene. The CDR3 is made up of 17 amino acids. CDR3 in amino acids: CASRSPPAGNSYNEQFF. The CDR3 nucleotides are TGTGCCAGCAGATCCCCGCCAGCGGGAAACTCCTACAATGAGCAGTTCTTC.

The CDR3 loop reads CASSSASGGGELFF. The CDR3 DNA reads TGTGCCAGCAGCTCCGCCTCAGGGGGCGGGGAGCTGTTTTTT. V gene TRBV7-7 combines with J gene TRBJ2-2; 7 bases agree with TRBD1. This CDR3 has 14 amino acids. V trimming: 4 bases; J trimming: 7 bases; junction bases outside the gene matches: 6. CDR1 is SSHAT, CDR2 FNYEAQ, per germline (reference sequence).

CDR3 bases: TGTGCAAGTCGCTTAGCGCTCGGGAGCCTCGACACAGATACGCAGTATTTT. This translates into CASRLALGSLDTDTQYF. The chain recombines TRBV12-2 with TRBJ2-3; the table names TRBD2, a call not compared with the DNA. TRBV12-2 is deemed a pseudogene. This CDR3 comprises 17 residues.

The V gene is TRBV9, the J gene TRBJ1-1, with 9 nucleotides matching TRBD1. V dropped 0 bases and J dropped 11; count of bases not matched to a gene: 8. Germline CDR1 is SGDLS and CDR2 is YYNGEE. The CDR3 runs to 14 residues. CDR3 bases: TGTGCCAGCAGCGTAGCAGGGACAGGGCTCAGGGCTTTCTTT. Amino acids: CASSVAGTGLRAFF.

For the CDR3, the DNA is TGTGCCAGTCACGGGTCCTACGAGCAGTACTTC. It yields the protein CASHGSYEQYF. V is TRBV28 and J is TRBJ2-7; D gene uncertain. CDR3 length equals 11 residues. In germline, CDR1 is MDHEN, CDR2 SYDVKM. The ends were cut back, 9 bases at V and 1 base at J, with 7 bases in the middle.

This sequence joins TRBV14 and TRBJ2-7, with 10 bases fitting TRBD2. The CDR3 is made up of 16 amino acids. CDR1 and CDR2 (germline): SGHDN, FVKESK. Losses at the gene ends were 4 bases for V and 3 bases for J; bases not matched to a gene: 9. CDR3 sequence reads: CASSPRDGLAVYEQYF. The CDR3 region has the DNA TGTGCCAGCAGCCCCCGGGACGGACTAGCGGTCTACGAGCAGTACTTC.

The gene calls are TRBV29-1 and TRBJ2-2; 7 bases map to TRBD1. CDR3 length: 15 residues. With V trimmed by 6 bases and J by 5 bases, 12 bases remained unmatched. CDR1 is SQVTM, CDR2 ANQGSEA, per germline. CDR3 loop: CSVARSGGTTGELFF. The CDR3 DNA follows: TGCAGCGTCGCGAGGTCAGGGGGAACGACCGGGGAGCTGTTTTTT.

The chain is built from TRBV28 and TRBJ2-3; 7 bases fit TRBD2. Germline CDR1 reads MDHEN; CDR2 reads SYDVKM. The CDR3 spans 16 residues. J was trimmed by 2 bases and V by 2 bases; bases with no gene match: 7. The CDR3 DNA is TGTGCCAGCAGTTTAGGGGGAGCGGGGCCCACAGATACGCAGTATTTT. This translates into CASSLGGAGPTDTQYF.

The chain joins TRBV7-2 to TRBJ1-2, with 8 bases aligning to TRBD1. The V gene end was trimmed by 3 bases and the J gene end by 7 bases; junction bases not matched to a gene: 10. Germline values: CDR1 SGHTA, CDR2 FQGNSA. CDR3 length: 15 amino acids. The CDR3 region has the DNA TGTGCCAGCAGCTTTAGCTTCGGACAGGGAGGTGGCTACACCTTC. Its translation is CASSFSFGQGGGYTF.

The chain links TRBV5-1 to TRBJ2-7; 7 nucleotides line up with TRBD1. This CDR3 is 14 amino acids long. Germline-derived CDR1 and CDR2 are SGHRS and YFSETQ. V gave up 4 bases and J gave up 2 bases; unmatched junction bases: 6. The CDR3 nucleotides read TGCGCCAGCAGCCCAGGGGACAGTACCTACGAGCAGTACTTC. Translated, it gives CASSPGDSTYEQYF.

The chain links TRBV5-1 to TRBJ2-7; D not resolved. The ends were cut back, 0 bases at V and 3 bases at J, with 10 bases in the middle. The CDR3 consists of 14 residues. Germline assignment: CDR1 SGHRS and CDR2 YFSETQ. CDR3 DNA sequence: TGCGCCAGCAGCTTGGGGACGGGTTACTACGAGCAGTACTTC. Translation gives CASSLGTGYYEQYF. The complete variable domain, with remaining parts taken from reference TRBV5-1 and TRBJ2-7, reads KAGVTQTPRYLIKTRGQQVTLSCSPISGHRSVSWYQQTPGQGLQFLFEYFSETQRNKGNFPGRFSGRQFSNSRSEMNVSTLELGDSALYLCASSLGTGYYEQYFGPGTRLTVT.

This sequence joins TRBV5-5 and TRBJ2-7; D assignment may be TRBD1 or TRBD2 (5 bases each). CDR3 size: 14 residues. Germline lookup yields CDR1 SGHKS and CDR2 YYEKEE (reference sequence). Between the trimmed V and J ends, which lost 3 bases and 0 bases, there was a span of 10 bases. CDR3 sequence (DNA): TGTGCCAGCAGCTCCGGGACCAACTCCTACGAGCAGTACTTC. Translated: CASSSGTNSYEQYF.

J is TRBJ2-7 and V is TRBV9; D might be TRBD1 (5 bases). Germline loops: CDR1 SGDLS, CDR2 YYNGEE. The CDR3 has 15 amino acids. V shed 4 bases and J shed 3 bases, with 17 bases lying between them. This CDR3 is CASSPSQVTDYEQYF. The CDR3 region has the DNA TGTGCCAGCAGCCCCTCCCAAGTGACAGACTACGAGCAGTACTTC.

The CDR3 loop reads CASRWDTNTGELFF. The DNA of the CDR3 is TGTGCCAGCAGATGGGACACGAACACCGGGGAGCTGTTTTTT. The chain uses TRBV9 and TRBJ2-2; weak D call: TRBD1 (6 bases). CDR1 and CDR2 from the germline V gene are SGDLS and YYNGEE. V lost 5 bases and J 0 bases, leaving 8 bases between the germline ends. The CDR3 is 14 residues long.

V usage is TRBV18 and J usage is TRBJ2-3; maybe TRBD1 (6 bases). The germline CDR1 and CDR2 sequences are KGHSH and LQKENI. This CDR3 spans 14 amino acids. V was cut by 2 bases and J by 4 bases, with 10 bases left in between. CDR3 DNA sequence: TGTGCCAGCTCACCAAGGGGGTTCTCAGATACGCAGTATTTT. Residues: CASSPRGFSDTQYF.